This TCR beta chain was sequenced for a study of shared clonotypes between healthy human individuals. Whole-study results and caveats: Larger estimated richness was generally recorded for naive subsets relative to memory subsets. Generation of non-shared clonotypes was less probable than generation of clonotypes shared by all four donors.

Sequencing was performed with immunoSEQ multiplex PCR; in TCRdb, only in-frame clones are kept and a portion is missing. Here the sample spans 550,000 to 800,000 clones, around 91% being singletons. For this clone: The target antigen is unknown.

CDR3 length equals 14 residues. Trimming left V 2 bases short and J 8 bases short, with 15 bases between. Germline V gene sequence: CDR1 KGHSH, CDR2 LQKENI. CD8 memory merged CD45RO+ with CCR7-negative CD45RA+ TemRA cells. This sequence originates from a man between 18 and 29 years old in good health. Some clones in this sample may be carry-over from other donors' samples. The chain is built from TRBV18 and TRBJ1-1, with no clear D. Sequencing input: memory CD8+ T cells from PBMCs. The sample's subset: CD45RO+ cells pooled with CCR7-negative TemRA cells. DNA for the CDR3: TGTGCCAGCTCACCAGCGGAGGGTACCATAGAAGCTTTCTTT. This sequence encodes CASSPAEGTIEAFF.